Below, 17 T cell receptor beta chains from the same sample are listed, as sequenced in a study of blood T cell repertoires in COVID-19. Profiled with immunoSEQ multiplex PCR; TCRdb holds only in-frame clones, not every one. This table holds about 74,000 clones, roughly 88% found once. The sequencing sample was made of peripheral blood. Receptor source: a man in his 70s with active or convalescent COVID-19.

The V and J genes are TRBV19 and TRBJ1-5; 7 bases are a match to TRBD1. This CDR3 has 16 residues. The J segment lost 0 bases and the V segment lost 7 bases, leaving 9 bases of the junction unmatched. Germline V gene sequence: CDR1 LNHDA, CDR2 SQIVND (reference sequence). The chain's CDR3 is CASIRTGAYSNQPQHF. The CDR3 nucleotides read TGTGCCAGTATAAGGACAGGTGCTTATAGCAATCAGCCCCAGCATTTT.

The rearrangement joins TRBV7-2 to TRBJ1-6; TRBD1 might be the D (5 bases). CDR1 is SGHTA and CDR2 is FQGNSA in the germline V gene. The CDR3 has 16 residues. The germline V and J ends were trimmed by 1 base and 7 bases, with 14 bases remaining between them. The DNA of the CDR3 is TGTGCCAGCAGCTTAGTAATGGGAGGGGCCAATTCACCCCTCCACTTT. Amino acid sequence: CASSLVMGGANSPLHF.

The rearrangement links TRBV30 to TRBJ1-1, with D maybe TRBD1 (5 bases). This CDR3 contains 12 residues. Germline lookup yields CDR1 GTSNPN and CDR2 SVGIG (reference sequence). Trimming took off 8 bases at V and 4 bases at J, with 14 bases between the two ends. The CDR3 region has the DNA TGTGCCGAACGGCGCGGGGGCACTGAAGCTTTCTTT. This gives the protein CAERRGGTEAFF.

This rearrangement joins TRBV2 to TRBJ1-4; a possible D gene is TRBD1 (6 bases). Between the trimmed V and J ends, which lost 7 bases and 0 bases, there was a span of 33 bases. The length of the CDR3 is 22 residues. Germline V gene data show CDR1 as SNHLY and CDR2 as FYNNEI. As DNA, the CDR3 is TGTGCCAGCACGATAAGGGCTTGGATGCCAGGGGCGAACTTAGCAACTAATGAAAAACTGTTTTTT. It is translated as CASTIRAWMPGANLATNEKLFF. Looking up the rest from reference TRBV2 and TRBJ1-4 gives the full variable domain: EPEVTQTPSHQVTQMGQEVILRCVPISNHLYFYWYRQILGQKVEFLVSFYNNEISEKSEIFDDQFSVERPDGSNFTLKIRSTKLEDSAMYFCASTIRAWMPGANLATNEKLFFGSGTQLSVL.

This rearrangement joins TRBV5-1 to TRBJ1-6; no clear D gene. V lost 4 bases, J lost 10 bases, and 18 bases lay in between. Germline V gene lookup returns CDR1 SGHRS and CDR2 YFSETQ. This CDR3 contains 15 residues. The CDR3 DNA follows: TGCGCCAGCAGCCCATTAGAGGGTTCGGGGTCACCCCTCCACTTT. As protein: CASSPLEGSGSPLHF. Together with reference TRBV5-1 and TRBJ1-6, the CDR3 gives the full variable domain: KAGVTQTPRYLIKTRGQQVTLSCSPISGHRSVSWYQQTPGQGLQFLFEYFSETQRNKGNFPGRFSGRQFSNSRSEMNVSTLELGDSALYLCASSPLEGSGSPLHFGNGTRLTVT.

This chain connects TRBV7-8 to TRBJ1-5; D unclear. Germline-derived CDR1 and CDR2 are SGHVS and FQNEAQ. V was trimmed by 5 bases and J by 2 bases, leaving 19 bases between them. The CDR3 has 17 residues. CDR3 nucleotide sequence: TGTGCCAGCAGCCAAATCGGGAAACTATTGGGCAATCAGCCCCAGCATTTT. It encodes CASSQIGKLLGNQPQHF.

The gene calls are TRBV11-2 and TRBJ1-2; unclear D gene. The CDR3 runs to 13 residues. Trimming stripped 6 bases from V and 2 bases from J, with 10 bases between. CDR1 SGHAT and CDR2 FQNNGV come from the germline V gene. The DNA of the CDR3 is TGTGCCAGCAGTAGTAATCGAAACTATGGCTACACCTTC. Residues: CASSSNRNYGYTF. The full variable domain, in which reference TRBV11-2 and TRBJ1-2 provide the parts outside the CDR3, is EAGVAQSPRYKIIEKRQSVAFWCNPISGHATLYWYQQILGQGPKLLIQFQNNGVVDDSQLPKDRFSAERLKGVDSTLKIQPAKLEDSAVYLCASSSNRNYGYTFGSGTRLTVV.

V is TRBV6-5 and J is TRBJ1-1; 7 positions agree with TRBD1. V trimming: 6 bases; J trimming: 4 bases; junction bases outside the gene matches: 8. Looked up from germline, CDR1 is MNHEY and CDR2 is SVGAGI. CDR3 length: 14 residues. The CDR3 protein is CASSSTPGGTEAFF. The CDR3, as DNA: TGTGCCAGCAGCTCAACACCAGGGGGCACTGAAGCTTTCTTT.

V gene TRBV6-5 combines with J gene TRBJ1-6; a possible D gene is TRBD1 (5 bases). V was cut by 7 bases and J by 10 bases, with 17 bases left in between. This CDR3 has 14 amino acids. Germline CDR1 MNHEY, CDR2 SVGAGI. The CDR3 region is CASKEGRARSPLHF. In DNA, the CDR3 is TGTGCCAGCAAGGAGGGCAGGGCTAGGTCACCCCTCCACTTT.

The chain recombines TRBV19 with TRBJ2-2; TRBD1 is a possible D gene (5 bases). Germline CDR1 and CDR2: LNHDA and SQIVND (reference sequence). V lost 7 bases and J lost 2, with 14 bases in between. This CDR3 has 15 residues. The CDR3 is CASIDDRFNTGELFF. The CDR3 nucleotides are TGTGCCAGTATAGACGACAGATTTAACACCGGGGAGCTGTTTTTT.

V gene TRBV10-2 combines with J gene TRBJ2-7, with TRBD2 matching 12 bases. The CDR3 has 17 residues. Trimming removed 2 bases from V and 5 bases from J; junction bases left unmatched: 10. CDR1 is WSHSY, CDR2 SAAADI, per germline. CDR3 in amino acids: CASSEPSGRAQGDEQYF. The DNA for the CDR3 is TGCGCCAGCAGTGAGCCTAGCGGGAGGGCCCAGGGGGACGAGCAGTACTTC.

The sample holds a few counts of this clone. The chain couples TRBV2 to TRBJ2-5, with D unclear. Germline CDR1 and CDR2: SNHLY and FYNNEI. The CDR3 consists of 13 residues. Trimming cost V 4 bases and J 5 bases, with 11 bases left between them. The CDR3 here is CASSADKLETQYF. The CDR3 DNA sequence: TGTGCCAGCAGTGCAGACAAGCTGGAGACCCAGTACTTC.

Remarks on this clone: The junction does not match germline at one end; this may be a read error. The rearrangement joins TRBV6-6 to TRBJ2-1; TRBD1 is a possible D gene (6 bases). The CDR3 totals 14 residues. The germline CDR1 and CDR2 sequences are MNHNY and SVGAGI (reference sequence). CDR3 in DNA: TGTGCCAGCAGTTCCTTTGGGGGCTACGATGAGCAGTTCTTC. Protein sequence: CASSSFGGYDEQFF.

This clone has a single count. The DNA of the CDR3 is TGCGCCAGCAGTGCAGGGGGCGGGCAGCCCCAGCATTTT. Translated: CASSAGGGQPQHF. The V gene is TRBV10-2, the J gene TRBJ1-5; 8 positions match TRBD1. Germline CDR1 is WSHSY and CDR2 is SAAADI. The CDR3 has 13 amino acids. The J segment lost 7 bases and the V segment lost 4 bases, leaving 3 bases of the junction unmatched.

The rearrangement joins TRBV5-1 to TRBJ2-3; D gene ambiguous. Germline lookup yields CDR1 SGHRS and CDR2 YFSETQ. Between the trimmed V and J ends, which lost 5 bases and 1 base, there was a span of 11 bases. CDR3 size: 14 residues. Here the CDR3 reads CASRWAVGTDTQYF. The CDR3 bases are TGCGCCAGCAGATGGGCAGTAGGCACAGATACGCAGTATTTT.

CDR3 sequence: CASSMGPNTEAFF. The CDR3 nucleotides are TGTGCCAGCAGCATGGGGCCAAACACTGAAGCTTTCTTT. The V and J genes are TRBV5-4 and TRBJ1-1; the D gene is possibly TRBD1 (5 bases). Trimming stripped 4 bases from V and 2 bases from J, with 9 bases between. The germline CDR1 and CDR2 sequences are SGHNT and YYREEE (reference sequence). The CDR3 consists of 13 residues.

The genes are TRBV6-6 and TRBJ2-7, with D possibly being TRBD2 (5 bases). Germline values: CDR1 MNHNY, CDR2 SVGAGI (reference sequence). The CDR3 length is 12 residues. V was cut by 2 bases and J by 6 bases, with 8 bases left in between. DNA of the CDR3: TGTGCCAGCAGTTACCGGACTTTCGAGCAGTACTTC. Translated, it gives CASSYRTFEQYF.